The source of this TCR beta chain is a study of regulatory T cells (dated by TCRdb to the late 2010s). With respect to the entire study: T-cell receptor beta repertoires of sorted regulatory, conventional CD4+ and CD8+ T cells were compared between CD3G-deficient patients and healthy controls. Beyond this particular receptor, the publication reports: Compared with control samples, regulatory T-cell samples from patients yielded roughly tenfold fewer unique productive TRB reads. In patients, repertoires had restricted unique TRB V-J pairs and skewed V and J gene usage, with regulatory T cells showing the most marked changes. Regulatory T cells from CD3G-deficient patients had lower Shannon diversity than both autologous conventional CD4+ cells and control regulatory T cells. Regulatory T-cell repertoire restriction varied between patients and was most prominent in the two patients with the most severe autoimmunity.

The multiplex PCR used 52 forward TRBV primers and 13 reverse TRBJ primers, with assay-based and computational corrections for amplification bias. Within the immunoSEQ assay, multiplex PCR amplified rearranged TRB loci from genomic DNA. An Illumina HiSeq platform was used to sequence the TRB amplicons. Per the source publication's procedure: Custom algorithms error-filtered the raw sequences and aligned the raw sequences to reference gene sequences, after which the immunoSEQ online tools were used for analysis. Frequencies of productive and nonproductive TRB rearrangements were evaluated among both unique and total sequences. Hydrophobicity and amino acid composition of residues 6 and 7 within the TRB CDR3 were used to estimate the potential for self-reactivity. Group comparisons used t tests, Mann-Whitney tests or two-way ANOVA run in Prism software. The table comes from immuneACCESS by way of TCRdb, which keeps in-frame sequences with V and J called. Part of the clones is missing from these tables; in studies checked, under half for an unresolved V gene and the rest for unknown reasons. That table is the source of V, J and clone size, and D and trimming were worked out from the DNA. Recorded for this sample are 3,000 to 3,500 clones; 90% to 95% of them occurred a single time. The ten most abundant clones make up 3% to 4% of the sample.

Details on this clone: No cognate antigen has been identified for it. Base qualities are not recorded, but no much larger clone differs from it by a single base.

Evidence of autoimmunity was found in all CD3G-deficient patients, and more severe autoimmunity was observed in two of the patients. Patients were tested at ages ranging from 2 to 39 years, and reduced naive and increased memory CD4+ and CD8+ T-cell proportions were found in the patients. CD4+ cells were FACS-sorted into CD25-high CD127-low regulatory T cells and CD25-low CD127-high conventional CD4+ T cells. A handful of individuals with CD3G deficiency made up the patient group. Patient samples and clinical data came from an international physician network spanning the United States, Europe and Asia. Peripheral blood mononuclear cells were isolated by Ficoll density separation. CDR1 SGDLS and CDR2 YYNGEE were looked up in the germline V gene. V trim: 4 bases; J trim: 0 bases; unmatched bases: 7. Taken from cysteine to phenylalanine, the CDR3 has 18 residues. Only the CDR3 part of the read is kept: 54 bases, read in frame from the first base.

The sequence links TRBV9 to TRBJ2-6; TRBD1 matches 10 bases in the middle. The sequencing input was CD4+ Tregs sorted from blood. This sequence was found in a person aged 18 to 35 with CD3G deficiency. The DNA is TGTGCCAGCAGCTACCGGGACAGGGGCGTCTCTGGGGCCAACGTCCTGACTTTC. Protein translation: CASSYRDRGVSGANVLTF.